The entry below gives a single T cell receptor (beta chain) sequence along with its context. These data are taken from a study of blood T cell repertoires in COVID-19. About the study: Donors in the United States, Italy and Spain gave samples during acute or convalescent COVID-19. Sources were T cells, B-cell-depleted T cells, or PBMCs; the material itself was cDNA or gDNA.

Assignment of participants to cohorts was predicated upon participant-reported clinical history. V dropped 5 bases and J dropped 1 base, with 9 bases sitting between them. CDR1 and CDR2 (germline): SGHRS, YFSETQ. CDR3 length: 13 amino acids. In the study's own analysis: Nucleated cell counts were estimated from reference gene primer amplification. Here immunoSEQ multiplex PCR was the method, and the copy in TCRdb shows in-frame clones only, minus some. V, J and clone size are taken as reported in that table, and D and trimming were inferred from the DNA itself. The data hold over 300,000 clones, with 70% to 90% observed a single time.

The sample consisted of PBMCs or T cells enriched from blood (not recorded which). This chain joins TRBV5-1 and TRBJ1-1; D ambiguous. The source of this sequence is a woman in her 30s with acute COVID-19. The CDR3 sequence is CASRPGRNTEAFF. Written as DNA, the CDR3 is TGCGCCAGCAGACCCGGTCGGAACACTGAAGCTTTCTTT.